One T cell receptor (beta chain) is described in this entry. Treatment here: oral pan-JAK inhibitor, 5-10 mg twice daily. Reverse transcribed after extraction, RNA yielded cDNA as the sequencing template. Clones were read by immunoSEQ multiplex PCR, and TCRdb kept only the in-frame ones, dropping some. The sample has about 190,000 clones, around 60% seen once. The sample comes from a study of CD8+ T cells in alopecia areata. Trimming took 5 bases from V and 0 from J, leaving 13 bases between them. The CDR3 runs to 15 residues. Germline V CDR1 and CDR2: SQVTM, ANQGSEA. Sequencing used CD4+ T cells sorted from blood, obtained at week 4, from a patient treated with tofacitinib. This chain connects TRBV29-1 to TRBJ2-2; a possible D gene is TRBD2 (5 bases). This clonotype was obtained from a human donor with alopecia areata. Here the CDR3 reads CSVSLAASNTGELFF. CDR3 nucleotide sequence: TGCAGCGTTTCCCTAGCAGCCTCGAACACCGGGGAGCTGTTTTTT.